Below are 16 T cell receptor beta chains sequenced from a single sample in a study of OX40 agonist ivuxolimab in advanced cancers. Some clones are missing from TCRdb's copy, which holds only in-frame ones; the method was immunoSEQ multiplex PCR. This table holds over 20,000 clones, 85% found once. The material sequenced was CD4+ or CD8+ T cells sorted from blood, taken in a trial of the OX40 agonist ivuxolimab. All receptors come from an adult with an advanced solid tumor such as melanoma, head and neck, liver or kidney cancer.

The rearrangement links TRBV19 to TRBJ2-7; D gene unclear. V was cut by 3 bases and J by 0 bases, with 9 bases left in between. In germline, CDR1 is LNHDA, CDR2 SQIVND (reference sequence). The CDR3 totals 14 residues. The CDR3 nucleotides are TGTGCCAGTAGTATTGCCCGGACCTCCTACGAGCAGTACTTC. This codes for CASSIARTSYEQYF.

CDR3 coding DNA: TGTGCCAGCCGGACACAGGGGAACACTGAAGCTTTCTTT. It codes for CASRTQGNTEAFF. The V gene is TRBV13, the J gene TRBJ1-1, with D possibly matching TRBD1 (6 bases). CDR1 PRHDT and CDR2 FYEKMQ come from the germline V gene (reference sequence). Trimming removed 8 bases from V and 1 base from J, with 11 bases in between. The CDR3 spans 13 residues.

The J gene is TRBJ2-1, the V gene TRBV5-1; D remains unclear. This CDR3 comprises 15 residues. The germline gives CDR1 SGHRS, CDR2 YFSETQ. V shed 5 bases and J shed 2 bases, with 14 bases lying between them. Here the CDR3 reads CASRQYQATYNEQFF. Here the CDR3 DNA reads TGCGCCAGCAGGCAATACCAGGCCACCTACAATGAGCAGTTCTTC.

The V call is TRBV9, the J call TRBJ2-7; 7 positions match TRBD2. The J segment lost 0 bases and the V segment lost 2 bases, leaving 17 bases of the junction unmatched. Germline CDR1 is SGDLS and CDR2 is YYNGEE. The CDR3 sequence is 19 residues long. CDR3 nucleotide sequence: TGTGCCAGCAGCGTTGGGGGGTCTAGCGGTGGACCCATCTCCTACGAGCAGTACTTC. This encodes CASSVGGSSGGPISYEQYF.

The chain joins TRBV27 to TRBJ2-3; D call uncertain. The V end lost 5 bases, the J end lost 6 bases, and 9 bases lay between the germline ends. Germline V lookup: CDR1 MNHEY, CDR2 SMNVEV (reference sequence). The CDR3 sequence is 12 residues long. The CDR3 DNA reads as TGTGCCAGCAGTCCTCTGGGGGATACGCAGTATTTT. As protein: CASSPLGDTQYF.

This clone was observed a handful of times. This chain uses TRBV27 with TRBJ1-1; possibly TRBD1 for D (6 bases). Germline CDR1 reads MNHEY; CDR2 reads SMNVEV (reference sequence). The CDR3 contains 14 residues. Trimming cost V 6 bases and J 3 bases, with 14 bases left between them. The CDR3 nucleotides are TGTGCCAGCAGCCGCGGACAGAAAGACACTGAAGCTTTCTTT. Amino acids: CASSRGQKDTEAFF.

The genes are TRBV19 and TRBJ2-3, with D possibly being TRBD1 or TRBD2 (5 bases each). Germline V gene lookup returns CDR1 LNHDA and CDR2 SQIVND (reference sequence). Between the trimmed V and J ends, which lost 4 bases and 6 bases, there was a span of 20 bases. This CDR3 comprises 16 residues. CDR3 amino acids: CASSRSGWELRDTQYF. CDR3 in DNA: TGTGCCAGTAGTAGGTCAGGGTGGGAGCTCCGGGATACGCAGTATTTT.

CDR3 residues: CASRPSMAGNTIYF. The CDR3 bases are TGTGCCAGCAGGCCCAGTATGGCGGGAAACACCATATATTTT. The chain joins TRBV9 to TRBJ1-3, with no clear D. V shed 5 bases and J shed 4 bases, with 13 bases lying between them. From germline, CDR1 is SGDLS and CDR2 YYNGEE. The CDR3 has 14 amino acids.

The chain joins TRBV29-1 to TRBJ1-1, with D possibly being TRBD1 (5 bases). This CDR3 is built from 13 residues. V shed 5 bases and J shed 6 bases, with 16 bases lying between them. Germline-derived CDR1 and CDR2 are SQVTM and ANQGSEA. The CDR3 nucleotides read TGCAGCGTTTTGGGGGGAGGCGTCCCTGAAGCTTTCTTT. The encoded protein is CSVLGGGVPEAFF.

The chain has TRBV4-1 and TRBJ1-2, with D perhaps TRBD1 (5 bases). This CDR3 is built from 16 residues. The V and J ends lost 0 bases and 2 bases respectively, with 13 bases between them. CDR1 MGHRA and CDR2 YSYEKL come from the germline V gene. The CDR3 DNA follows: TGCGCCAGCAGCCAAGATCTCTGGGGGATCAACTATGGCTACACCTTC. This translates into CASSQDLWGINYGYTF.

The chain employs TRBV4-1 and TRBJ2-5; 13 bases are shared with TRBD2. The DNA end is more similar to TRBJ2-7, so the J call may be wrong. Germline-derived CDR1 and CDR2 are MGHRA and YSYEKL. This CDR3 has 15 residues. The CDR3 here is CASSETSGRAYEQYF. In nucleotides, the CDR3 is TGCGCCAGCAGCGAAACTAGCGGGAGGGCCTACGAGCAGTACTTC.

The chain is built from TRBV5-1 and TRBJ2-5, with 11 bases identical to TRBD2. The J segment lost 1 base and the V segment lost 4 bases, leaving 6 bases of the junction unmatched. The germline gives CDR1 SGHRS, CDR2 YFSETQ. CDR3 length: 16 residues. The CDR3 DNA reads as TGCGCCAGCAGCCAAATAGCGGGAGGGCCCCAAGAGACCCAGTACTTC. This gives the protein CASSQIAGGPQETQYF.

This chain links TRBV19 with TRBJ2-2; D may correspond to TRBD1 or TRBD2 (6 bases each). Germline CDR1 and CDR2: LNHDA and SQIVND (reference sequence). Between the trimmed V and J ends, which lost 3 bases and 7 bases, there was a span of 18 bases. The CDR3 has 16 amino acids. The CDR3 sequence: CASSMGGQFLLGELFF. Written as DNA, the CDR3 is TGTGCCAGTAGTATGGGAGGACAGTTTCTGCTCGGGGAGCTGTTTTTT.

The count of this clone is one. The chain recombines TRBV19 with TRBJ2-1; possible D gene TRBD1, 7 bases. Germline values: CDR1 LNHDA, CDR2 SQIVND (reference sequence). This CDR3 region has 15 residues. V lost 7 bases, J lost 1 base, and 14 bases lay in between. The CDR3, as DNA: TGTGCCAGTACCCCATCAGGGGGGTCCTACAATGAGCAGTTCTTC. It translates to CASTPSGGSYNEQFF.

The chain has TRBV27 and TRBJ1-5; no reliable D call. Germline V lookup: CDR1 MNHEY, CDR2 SMNVEV (reference sequence). The CDR3 runs 13 residues. Between the trimmed V and J ends, which lost 0 bases and 4 bases, there was a span of 4 bases. This chain's CDR3 is CASSLSWNQPQHF. The DNA for the CDR3 is TGTGCCAGCAGTTTATCCTGGAATCAGCCCCAGCATTTT.

The chain recombines TRBV5-6 with TRBJ1-4; D not certain. CDR1 SGHDT and CDR2 YYEEEE come from the germline V gene. This CDR3 contains 15 residues. V was cut by 0 bases and J by 3 bases, with 9 bases left in between. This CDR3 is CASSLASGPNEKLFF. As DNA, the CDR3 is TGTGCCAGCAGCTTGGCGTCCGGACCTAATGAAAAACTGTTTTTT.